A selection of T cell receptor beta chains follows, all from one sample in a study of molecular identifiers for immune sequencing clone quantification. TCRdb ran MiXCR on the PCR reads and lists one entry per CDR3 protein. The sample shows approximately 500,000 distinct CDR3 sequences, 20% to 25% of them seen only once. Sequencing used naive CD8+ T cells from blood, with Jurkat cell RNA spiked in. Receptor source: a human donor in good health. Some libraries in this study had Jurkat cell RNA spiked in. The CDR3 runs from the conserved cysteine through the conserved F or W. Each record gives: D gene, J gene, V gene, CDR3 protein. The D gene is left open where the match is weak.

.,TRBJ1-5,TRBV6-2/TRBV6-3,CASSYGGLQPQHF
TRBD2,TRBJ2-7,TRBV7-9,CASSPRSSGGPPYEQYF
.,TRBJ2-5,TRBV19,CASSPKTTIIPYQETQYF
TRBD1,TRBJ2-5,TRBV15,CATSPTRLTGVGLQYQETQYF
TRBD1,TRBJ2-5,TRBV20-1,CSAGDRRVSETQYF
.,TRBJ1-1,TRBV3-1,CASSQDLGTEAFF
TRBD2,TRBJ2-7,TRBV20-1,CSARDRASGTYEQYF
.,TRBJ2-7,TRBV7-9,CASSLGWTEEQYF
.,TRBJ2-7,TRBV7-9,CASSFWGYEQYF
.,TRBJ1-1,TRBV2,CASSAEGGGTEAFF
.,TRBJ2-7,TRBV7-9,CASSNPAAGGGARYEQYF
.,TRBJ1-1,TRBV4-1,CASSQQRNTEAFF
.,TRBJ2-7,TRBV6-2/TRBV6-3,CASSYWDMTSYEQYF
.,TRBJ1-4,TRBV28,CASSLGRGEQEKLFF
TRBD2,TRBJ2-3,TRBV12-3/TRBV12-4,CASITRRLAGKITDTQYF
.,TRBJ2-5,TRBV6-1,CASSEEPGAQAESQYF
.,TRBJ2-7,TRBV4-3,CASSQDTGPAYEQYF
TRBD2,TRBJ2-1,TRBV29-1,CSASGGERDEQFF
TRBD2,TRBJ2-7,TRBV5-5,CASSLAPAGDYYEQYF
.,TRBJ1-1,TRBV25-1,CASSTQMNTEAFF
.,TRBJ1-2,TRBV4-3,CASSQGAGTGNYGYTF
.,TRBJ2-5,TRBV3-1,CASSAGARAVQETQYF
.,TRBJ1-1,TRBV11-2,CASSYGGGGTEAFF
TRBD2,TRBJ2-1,TRBV7-8,CASSPLSGANNEQFF
.,TRBJ2-5,TRBV19,CASTSLGGQETQYF
TRBD2,TRBJ2-7,TRBV4-1,CASSHLTSGGPGGYEQYF
.,TRBJ1-3,TRBV6-6,CASRQDSGNTIYF
.,TRBJ2-7,TRBV10-2,CASSLDSREQYF
.,TRBJ1-1,TRBV12-3/TRBV12-4,CASSSSRGPRLNTEAFF
.,TRBJ1-1,TRBV7-6,CASGPGHLTEAFF
.,TRBJ1-6,TRBV4-1,CASSQTGAYNSPLHF
.,TRBJ2-5,TRBV30,CAWSVLSGLETQYF
TRBD2,TRBJ2-3,TRBV5-1,CASSLEAGGTDTQYF
TRBD2,TRBJ2-7,TRBV5-3,CASSLGGFGEQYF
TRBD2,TRBJ2-3,TRBV7-2,CASSLKWFGRESTDTQYF
TRBD2,TRBJ2-5,TRBV4-1,CASSQDGTREETQYF
.,TRBJ2-3,TRBV7-9,CASSLAEAPGTDTQYF
.,TRBJ2-7,TRBV4-1,CASSQARHYEQYF
TRBD1,TRBJ1-5,TRBV6-2/TRBV6-3,CASSFDRERFYSNQPQHF
.,TRBJ2-2,TRBV6-5,CASSYVSGGVELFF
.,TRBJ1-2,TRBV12-3/TRBV12-4,CASSPRAGEPNGYTF
.,TRBJ2-3,TRBV30,CAWGGGPGDTQYF
TRBD1,TRBJ2-3,TRBV27,CASSKQGALIAQYF
TRBD2,TRBJ2-5,TRBV13,CASSLTTSGKPAEETQYF
.,TRBJ2-3,TRBV7-9,CASSPLGARDTQYF
.,TRBJ1-6,TRBV27,CASSSPPYSPLHF
TRBD2,TRBJ2-7,TRBV13,CASSPQSGAEQYF
.,TRBJ2-3,TRBV6-2/TRBV6-3,CASSSVGGSTDTQYF
TRBD2,TRBJ2-3,TRBV6-5,CASSPTSGATDTQYF
TRBD1,TRBJ2-7,TRBV5-1,CASNPHTPGTGGVGSYEQYF
TRBD2,TRBJ2-7,TRBV4-2,CASSHRTSGRYEQYF
.,TRBJ1-4,TRBV4-3,CASSPETATNEKLFF
TRBD2,TRBJ2-1,TRBV29-1,CSVEFWGSSGKEQFF
TRBD2,TRBJ2-5,TRBV28,CASSWLAGEGETQYF
.,TRBJ1-2,TRBV14,CASSQDWADYGYTF
TRBD2,TRBJ2-7,TRBV19,CATKQGLAYSYEQYF
.,TRBJ2-2,TRBV7-6,CASSGRWNTGELFF
.,TRBJ2-1,TRBV11-2,CASSLSLHEQFF
TRBD1,TRBJ1-1,TRBV6-6,CASRTGIYTEAFF
.,TRBJ1-1,TRBV7-9,CASSGLPGLLKTGYFF